This T cell receptor beta chain stems from a study of Ad26.COV2.S vaccination and SARS-CoV-2 variants (dated by TCRdb to about 2021). Study-wide context: Donors in the vaccine arm were drawn from COV1001, a multicentre, randomized, double-blind, placebo-controlled phase I-IIa trial testing Ad26.COV2.S in healthy adults. Dosing of Ad26.COV2.S was intramuscular, at either 5x10^10 or 1x10^11 viral particles, delivered as one shot or as two shots spaced 56 days apart. The specificity and breadth of SARS-CoV-2-reactive T cell receptors after Ad26.COV2.S vaccination were assessed by TCRbeta repertoire sequencing. The TCR-sequenced set comprised about 30 samples: some 20 Ad26.COV2.S vaccine recipients, 5 placebo recipients and 8 SARS-CoV-2 convalescent individuals. Trial participants were randomized into five groups of five, in which low-dose or high-dose Ad26.COV2.S was given once or twice, or placebo was given on both occasions. Investigators did not know the trial group allocation while performing experiments and assessing outcomes. Paper-wide results and their limitations: The authors noted that the TCR breadth and depth analyses may have underestimated total T cell responses. Vaccine and placebo recipients had similar non-spike TCR breadth, a finding consistent with the vaccine containing only spike. After vaccination, substantial breadth of spike-specific CD8+ and CD4+ T cell responses was reported. The study lacked the statistical power to compare responses across vaccine doses or regimens. Compared with placebo recipients, Ad26.COV2.S recipients showed higher spike-specific TCR breadth (P = 0.0014).

The treatment or condition label here, explained by the study, means: 15 to 20 received Ad26.COV2.S at low or high dose, single or two shots; a few received placebo; per-sample allocation not given. For vaccine and placebo recipients, repertoires were sequenced using samples collected on day 63 after the first injection. Between 29 July and 7 August 2020, Cohort 1b enrolled about two dozen adults aged 18-55 years at one site in Boston, USA. Ad26.COV2.S was a replication-incompetent adenovirus type 26 vector expressing a prefusion-stabilized SARS-CoV-2 spike protein from the original Wuhan strain. On this clone: Its recognized antigen is unknown. Qualities for individual bases were not recorded, and no much larger clone is one base off.

TCRbeta CDR3 regions were sequenced with the immunoSEQ Assay. After extraction, genomic DNA underwent amplification by bias-controlled multiplex PCR, followed by high-throughput sequencing. The authors' pipeline ran thus. To quantify the absolute abundance of every unique TCRbeta CDR3 region, sequences were collapsed and filtered. T cell fraction was estimated by normalizing TCRbeta template counts to usable DNA, with usable DNA measured through amplification of reference genes found in all nucleated cells. Repertoire TCRs were annotated as SARS-CoV-2-specific when V gene, CDR3 amino acid sequence and J gene were exactly matched to a known reactive TCR set. MIRA supplied the reference SARS-CoV-2 TCR set, which was filtered for enrichment in COVID-19-positive ImmuneCODE repertoires so that public or cross-reactive TCRs were removed. Drawing on the MIRA antigens, annotated TCRs were analysed further at the level of specific ORF or position within ORF. Breadth was defined as the number of annotated unique rearrangements divided by the total number of unique productive rearrangements, and depth was defined as the summed frequency of the annotated unique rearrangements. Two-sided Wilcoxon rank-sum tests were applied when comparing TCR breadth between groups. The immuneACCESS repertoire file appears here via TCRdb, limited to in-frame rearrangements. These files lack a portion of the clones; in checked studies, under half of the deficit traces to unresolved V genes, and the cause of the others is not known. V, J and clone size are those of that table, while D and trimming were read from the DNA. Across this sample there are some 450,000 clones, with 80% to 95% seen only once. The biggest ten clones account for less than 5.5% of the sample.

The receptor was derived from a person between 18 and 60 years old who received the Ad26.COV2.S COVID-19 vaccine or a placebo. Here the sequenced sample was peripheral blood, taken in a trial of Ad26.COV2.S vaccine versus placebo.

The CDR3 is CASSLSRGANEQYF. The DNA reads as follows: TGTGCCAGCAGCTTAAGCAGGGGTGCGAACGAGCAGTACTTC. The V gene is TRBV5-4 and the J gene is TRBJ2-7; TRBD1 could be the D gene, as 6 bases match. V lost 2 bases and J lost 5 bases; the stretch between them is 14 bases long. From a lookup of the germline V gene (reference sequence), CDR1 and CDR2 are SGHNT and YYREEE. The CDR3 sequence holds 14 residues, the cysteine and phenylalanine included. The sequence is cut down to CDR3 DNA, 42 bases in frame from base 1.